Listed here are 5 T cell receptor beta chains from one sample, sequenced in a study of blood T cells in healthy people across ages. The authors ran a second PCR of 7 to 11 cycles using a sample-barcoded 5' primer and a J-beta primer mix. TCRdb analysed the 5' RACE reads with MiXCR anew, one entry per CDR3 protein. The sample contains about 1.5 million distinct CDR3 sequences, about 45% of which appear only once. The sequenced sample was blood. These receptors originate from a woman aged 18 to 35 in good health.

The V gene is TRBV4-1, the J gene TRBJ1-2; TRBD1 agrees at 10 bases. The CDR3 loop spans 16 amino acids. V lost 0 bases to trimming and J lost 2 bases; unmatched junction nucleotides: 3. Germline CDR1 reads MGHRA; CDR2 reads YSYEKL. This CDR3 is CASSQDPGQGNYGYTF. The CDR3 region has the DNA TGCGCCAGCAGCCAAGACCCGGGACAGGGGAACTATGGCTACACCTTC.

A few counts support this clonotype. This chain joins TRBV10-3 and TRBJ1-2, with unresolved D. From germline, CDR1 is ENHRY and CDR2 SYGVKD. V lost 3 bases and J 4 bases, leaving 6 bases between the germline ends. There are 12 residues in the CDR3. CDR3 in DNA: TGTGCCATCAGTGAAGGGCCCTATGGCTACACCTTC. The encoded protein is CAISEGPYGYTF.

This clonotype was detected ten times or more. The chain employs TRBV3-1 and TRBJ2-7; TRBD1 is a possible D gene (6 bases). The CDR3 is 14 residues long. CDR1 is LGHDT, CDR2 YNNKEL, per germline (reference sequence). Trimming removed 3 bases from V and 1 base from J, with 10 bases in between. The CDR3 DNA sequence: TGTGCCAGCAGCCACAGGGGTCGTTCCTACGAGCAGTACTTC. This gives the protein CASSHRGRSYEQYF.

V usage is TRBV20-1 and J usage is TRBJ2-3, with D tentatively TRBD2 (6 bases). The CDR3 is 13 amino acids. Germline loops: CDR1 DFQATT, CDR2 SNEGSKA (reference sequence). The germline V and J ends were trimmed by 4 bases and 2 bases, with 10 bases remaining between them. Here the CDR3 reads CSAMGLYTDTQYF. The CDR3 DNA sequence: TGCAGTGCTATGGGACTCTACACAGATACGCAGTATTTT.

This clonotype has a single count. The CDR3 region has the DNA TGCAGTGCAGCCCTCCGCGGGAGGGCCTCCTACAATGAGCAGTTCTTC. This encodes CSAALRGRASYNEQFF. The chain combines TRBV20-1 with TRBJ2-1; 9 positions agree with TRBD2. Losses at the gene ends were 6 bases for V and 0 bases for J; bases not matched to a gene: 9. This CDR3 is built from 16 residues. Germline V gives CDR1 DFQATT, CDR2 SNEGSKA (reference sequence).